Presented here are 20 T cell receptor beta chains from one specimen sequenced in a study of chemoradiotherapy in HPV16-positive cancers. Method: immunoSEQ multiplex PCR; TCRdb's copy keeps in-frame clones and lacks some. This sample carries more than 10,000 clones, less than 80% of them seen once, and the ten largest clones take more than 7.5%. The specimen was obtained from a patient who underwent chemoradiotherapy. The receptors were sampled from a human donor with HPV-associated anogenital cancer.

The chain combines TRBV13 with TRBJ2-1; possibly TRBD1 or TRBD2 for D (5 bases each). Germline V gene lookup returns CDR1 PRHDT and CDR2 FYEKMQ (reference sequence). Trimming cost V 3 bases and J 2 bases, with 14 bases left between them. The CDR3 covers 16 residues. CDR3 nucleotides: TGTGCCAGCAGCTTTGAGAGGGGTGGGACCTACAATGAGCAGTTCTTC. The encoded protein is CASSFERGGTYNEQFF.

In its sample, this clone was seen a few times. This rearrangement joins TRBV19 to TRBJ2-1; weak D call: TRBD2 (6 bases). The ends were cut back, 1 base at V and 5 bases at J, with 9 bases in the middle. This CDR3 comprises 14 residues. Germline CDR1 reads LNHDA; CDR2 reads SQIVND (reference sequence). The CDR3 protein is CASSIAGENNEQFF. The CDR3 DNA is TGTGCCAGTAGTATAGCGGGGGAAAACAATGAGCAGTTCTTC.

This CDR3 reads CASSEEGTSPYEQYF. The CDR3 coding sequence is TGTGCCAGCAGTGAAGAGGGGACTAGCCCCTACGAGCAGTACTTC. V usage is TRBV6-1 and J usage is TRBJ2-5, with 9 bases lining up with TRBD2. The DNA end lines up better with TRBJ2-7; the J call may be wrong. Germline CDR1 reads MNHNS; CDR2 reads SASEGT. The CDR3 has 15 amino acids.

As to this clone: One end of the junction fails to match germline, which may point to a read error. This chain connects TRBV27 to TRBJ1-5; no firm D call. Germline-derived CDR1 and CDR2 are MNHEY and SMNVEV (reference sequence). This CDR3 region has 13 residues. The CDR3 loop is CASSSGSNQPQHF. The CDR3 coding sequence is TGTGCCAGCAGTTCGGGCAGCAACCAGCCCCAGCATTTT.

The chain recombines TRBV11-2 with TRBJ2-7; D not certain. The V end was cut by 0 bases, the J end by 5 bases, with 17 bases between. Germline-derived CDR1 and CDR2 are SGHAT and FQNNGV. The CDR3 consists of 16 residues. In DNA, the CDR3 is TGTGCCAGCAGCTTAGAACGAACTGGGCGACCTAACGAGCAGTACTTC. It specifies CASSLERTGRPNEQYF. Full variable domain (missing parts from reference TRBV11-2 and TRBJ2-7): EAGVAQSPRYKIIEKRQSVAFWCNPISGHATLYWYQQILGQGPKLLIQFQNNGVVDDSQLPKDRFSAERLKGVDSTLKIQPAKLEDSAVYLCASSLERTGRPNEQYFGPGTRLTVT.

This chain links TRBV5-6 with TRBJ1-1; the D is unclear. Germline V gene lookup returns CDR1 SGHDT and CDR2 YYEEEE. V was trimmed by 3 bases and J by 3 bases, leaving 18 bases between them. The CDR3 spans 16 residues. The CDR3 reads CASSSGWVLKDTEAFF. In DNA form, the CDR3 reads TGTGCCAGCAGCTCCGGGTGGGTGTTGAAGGACACTGAAGCTTTCTTT.

The rearrangement joins TRBV4-3 to TRBJ1-6; D is ambiguous. This CDR3 has 15 residues. The germline CDR1 and CDR2 sequences are LGHNA and YSLEER. Trimming cost V 5 bases and J 6 bases, with 14 bases left between them. The CDR3 reads CASSTSARSNSPLHF. CDR3 DNA: TGCGCCAGCAGCACTTCTGCCCGGTCTAATTCACCCCTCCACTTT.

This clone was picked up a small number of times. The genes are TRBV6-6 and TRBJ1-3; D unclear. The V end was cut by 8 bases, the J end by 0 bases, with 5 bases between. The CDR3 covers 12 residues. Per germline, CDR1 MNHNY and CDR2 SVGAGI (reference sequence). In DNA form, the CDR3 reads TGTGCCAGCTTGGACTCTGGAAACACCATATATTTT. Amino acids: CASLDSGNTIYF.

V gene TRBV5-4 combines with J gene TRBJ1-2, with D possibly being TRBD1 (6 bases). The germline V gene has CDR1 SGHNT and CDR2 YYREEE (reference sequence). V lost 1 base to trimming and J lost 6 bases, with 10 bases between them. The CDR3 spans 13 residues. CDR3 protein: CASSLYREDGYTF. DNA of the CDR3: TGTGCCAGCAGCTTGTACAGGGAAGATGGCTACACCTTC.

CDR3 in amino acids: CASSQDYSRRPQPQHF. The CDR3 DNA reads TGCGCCAGCAGCCAAGACTATTCACGCCGGCCCCAGCCCCAGCATTTT. This chain joins TRBV4-3 and TRBJ1-5; D ambiguous. This CDR3 spans 16 amino acids. The V end was cut by 0 bases, the J end by 7 bases, with 16 bases between. CDR1 LGHNA and CDR2 YSLEER come from the germline V gene.

This chain joins TRBV28 and TRBJ2-3; D remains unclear. The CDR3 sequence is 16 residues long. Looked up from germline, CDR1 is MDHEN and CDR2 is SYDVKM. Between the trimmed V and J ends, which lost 2 bases and 0 bases, there was a span of 12 bases. CDR3: CASSLMGIISTDTQYF. The CDR3 region has the DNA TGTGCCAGCAGTTTAATGGGAATAATTAGCACAGATACGCAGTATTTT.

The V and J genes are TRBV30 and TRBJ2-1; D possibly corresponds to TRBD2 (5 bases). Germline CDR1 GTSNPN, CDR2 SVGIG (reference sequence). The CDR3 length is 13 residues. Trimming pared 7 bases from V and 7 bases from J, leaving 17 bases between. The CDR3 spells CASLGVGWNEQFF. The CDR3 DNA reads as TGTGCCTCCCTCGGGGTAGGTTGGAATGAGCAGTTCTTC.

The rearrangement links TRBV4-3 to TRBJ2-6, with D perhaps matching TRBD2 (5 bases). Per the germline V gene, CDR1 is LGHNA and CDR2 is YSLEER. Trimming pared 3 bases from V and 0 bases from J, leaving 9 bases between. The CDR3 has 16 residues. CDR3 loop: CASSHGLSSGANVLTF. CDR3 in DNA: TGCGCCAGCAGCCATGGACTTAGCTCTGGGGCCAACGTCCTGACTTTC.

J is TRBJ1-2 and V is TRBV10-3; no clear D gene. The CDR3 runs to 12 residues. Germline CDR1 ENHRY, CDR2 SYGVKD. The V and J ends lost 0 bases and 4 bases respectively, with 3 bases between them. The chain's CDR3 is CAISESLYGYTF. DNA of the CDR3: TGTGCCATCAGTGAGTCGCTCTATGGCTACACCTTC.

This clone came up a few times. This chain uses TRBV7-9 with TRBJ2-7; 8 bases agree with TRBD2. Germline V lookup: CDR1 SEHNR, CDR2 FQNEAQ (reference sequence). V lost 5 bases, J lost 4 bases, and 10 bases stayed unmatched. This CDR3 has 15 amino acids. This CDR3 reads CASSRPGGIGYEQYF. The CDR3 nucleotides read TGTGCCAGCAGCCGTCCGGGGGGGATAGGGTACGAGCAGTACTTC.

The chain joins TRBV15 to TRBJ2-7; the D gene is possibly TRBD1 (5 bases). This CDR3 has 14 residues. Trimming took off 0 bases at V and 7 bases at J, with 13 bases between the two ends. From germline, CDR1 is LNHNV and CDR2 YYDKDF (reference sequence). In nucleotides, the CDR3 is TGTGCCACCAGCAGAGATGTTCAGGGTCAAGAGCAGTACTTC. It yields the protein CATSRDVQGQEQYF. Looking up the rest from reference TRBV15 and TRBJ2-7 gives the full variable domain: DAMVIQNPRYQVTQFGKPVTLSCSQTLNHNVMYWYQQKSSQAPKLLFHYYDKDFNNEADTPDNFQSRRPNTSFCFLDIRSPGLGDTAMYLCATSRDVQGQEQYFGPGTRLTVT.

The V and J genes are TRBV5-6 and TRBJ2-5, with a possible D match to TRBD1 (6 bases). Trimming took 2 bases from V and 3 from J, leaving 20 bases between them. The germline gives CDR1 SGHDT, CDR2 YYEEEE. There are 17 residues in the CDR3. As DNA, the CDR3 is TGTGCCAGCAGCTTAAGATGGTGGCAGGGGACCGAAGAGACCCAGTACTTC. Protein sequence: CASSLRWWQGTEETQYF. The full variable domain, rest sourced from reference TRBV5-6 and TRBJ2-5, is DAGVTQSPTHLIKTRGQQVTLRCSPKSGHDTVSWYQQALGQGPQFIFQYYEEEERQRGNFPDRFSGHQFPNYSSELNVNALLLGDSALYLCASSLRWWQGTEETQYFGPGTRLLVL.

This clone was detected once. V usage is TRBV19 and J usage is TRBJ1-1, with D possibly being TRBD1 (5 bases). CDR3 length equals 14 residues. V lost 8 bases and J lost 1, with 14 bases in between. CDR1 LNHDA and CDR2 SQIVND come from the germline V gene (reference sequence). The chain's CDR3 is CASQKRQQNTEAFF. In nucleotides, the CDR3 is TGTGCCAGTCAGAAGAGACAGCAGAACACTGAAGCTTTCTTT.

The V call is TRBV19, the J call TRBJ1-4; no clear D. In germline, CDR1 is LNHDA, CDR2 SQIVND (reference sequence). V shed 5 bases and J shed 2 bases, with 18 bases lying between them. The CDR3 is 17 amino acids. In DNA, the CDR3 is TGTGCCAGTAGTTCCCGGACGTCGACGGGGACTAATGAAAAACTGTTTTTT. Its translation is CASSSRTSTGTNEKLFF.

This chain connects TRBV6-5 to TRBJ2-7; 7 nucleotides match TRBD1. V trimming: 2 bases; J trimming: 2 bases; junction bases outside the gene matches: 9. Germline CDR1 reads MNHEY; CDR2 reads SVGAGI. The CDR3 runs to 16 residues. For the CDR3, the DNA is TGTGCCAGCAGTTACCTTCGGACAGGTATACCCTACGAGCAGTACTTC. It yields the protein CASSYLRTGIPYEQYF.